Each of the 13 T cell receptor beta chains below was sequenced from the same sample in a study of technical replicates of blood from a handful of donors. Assay: immunoSEQ multiplex PCR; the TCRdb copy retains only in-frame clones and omits some. The sample yields 70,000 to 95,000 clones, roughly 94% seen once. The specimen sequenced was T cells isolated from PBMCs. The source is a human donor in good health.

This chain links TRBV7-9 with TRBJ2-7; D unresolved. With 5 bases removed from V and 3 bases from J, the gap between germline ends came to 14 bases. CDR1 is SEHNR and CDR2 is FQNEAQ in the germline V gene (reference sequence). CDR3 length: 14 amino acids. This CDR3 reads CASSRNLDRYEQYF. CDR3 sequence (DNA): TGTGCCAGCAGCCGGAACCTAGACCGCTACGAGCAGTACTTC. The entire variable domain, with the rest obtained from reference TRBV7-9 and TRBJ2-7, is as follows: DTGVSQNPRHKITKRGQNVTFRCDPISEHNRLYWYRQTLGQGPEFLTYFQNEAQLEKSRLLSDRFSAERPKGSFSTLEIQRTEQGDSAMYLCASSRNLDRYEQYFGPGTRLTVT.

The V and J genes are TRBV7-7 and TRBJ2-7; D is possibly TRBD2 (5 bases). The CDR3 is 13 residues long. Trimming took 2 bases from V and 3 from J, leaving 8 bases between them. From germline, CDR1 is SSHAT and CDR2 FNYEAQ (reference sequence). This CDR3 is CASSLSGSYEQYF. The CDR3 DNA reads as TGTGCCAGCAGCTTAAGTGGGAGCTACGAGCAGTACTTC. The variable domain in full, completed from reference TRBV7-7 and TRBJ2-7, reads GAGVSQSPRYKVTKRGQDVTLRCDPISSHATLYWYQQALGQGPEFLTYFNYEAQPDKSGLPSDRFSAERPEGSISTLTIQRTEQRDSAMYRCASSLSGSYEQYFGPGTRLTVT.

The chain links TRBV5-1 to TRBJ2-1, with 9 positions matching TRBD1. This CDR3 spans 16 amino acids. Germline V gene sequence: CDR1 SGHRS, CDR2 YFSETQ. Losses at the gene ends were 2 bases for V and 6 bases for J; bases not matched to a gene: 9. The CDR3 coding sequence is TGCGCCAGCAGCTTTCGGTTGACAGGGGGGCGCAATGAGCAGTTCTTC. Translation gives CASSFRLTGGRNEQFF.

The chain uses TRBV9 and TRBJ2-5, with 10 bases aligning to TRBD2. This CDR3 comprises 18 residues. In germline, CDR1 is SGDLS, CDR2 YYNGEE. V was pared by 0 bases and J by 5 bases, with 13 bases of the junction left unmatched. This chain's CDR3 is CASSVDDPSGSFYETQYF. The CDR3 DNA follows: TGTGCCAGCAGCGTAGATGATCCTAGCGGGAGCTTTTATGAGACCCAGTACTTC.

V is TRBV2 and J is TRBJ1-5; 8 positions agree with TRBD1. CDR3 length: 15 residues. The V segment lost 6 bases and the J segment 2 bases; nucleotides outside the gene matches: 6. CDR1 and CDR2 from the germline V gene are SNHLY and FYNNEI. This CDR3 reads CASRGAGGGNQPQHF. The CDR3 DNA reads TGTGCCAGCAGGGGCGCAGGGGGCGGCAATCAGCCCCAGCATTTT.

The chain couples TRBV7-9 to TRBJ2-7, with D possibly being TRBD2 (6 bases). V lost 3 bases, J lost 5 bases, and 17 bases lay in between. The CDR3 consists of 15 residues. The germline gives CDR1 SEHNR, CDR2 FQNEAQ (reference sequence). CDR3 region: CASSLGGIWVHEQYF. Here the CDR3 DNA reads TGTGCCAGCAGCTTGGGGGGTATCTGGGTCCACGAGCAGTACTTC.

This chain uses TRBV30 with TRBJ2-1; 7 bases match TRBD2. CDR3 size: 15 residues. The V segment lost 5 bases and the J segment 0 bases; nucleotides outside the gene matches: 7. The V gene's germline CDR1 is GTSNPN and CDR2 SVGIG (reference sequence). The CDR3 sequence is CAWAGDSSSYNEQFF. CDR3 bases: TGTGCCTGGGCGGGGGACTCGAGCTCCTACAATGAGCAGTTCTTC.

The chain combines TRBV19 with TRBJ1-4; 8 bases agree with TRBD1. CDR3 length equals 14 residues. The germline gives CDR1 LNHDA, CDR2 SQIVND (reference sequence). V was clipped by 3 bases and J by 5 bases; unmatched bases: 2. The CDR3 reads CASSIRTGNEKLFF. CDR3 coding DNA: TGTGCCAGTAGTATCCGGACAGGGAATGAAAAACTGTTTTTT.

The rearrangement joins TRBV11-2 to TRBJ1-4, with 10 bases identical to TRBD1. The trim removed 2 bases at V and 0 bases at J, leaving 6 bases unmatched. Germline assignment: CDR1 SGHAT and CDR2 FQNNGV. The CDR3 contains 18 residues. This CDR3 is CASSLWVGTGATNEKLFF. The CDR3 DNA is TGTGCCAGCAGCTTATGGGTCGGGACAGGGGCAACTAATGAAAAACTGTTTTTT.

The V and J genes are TRBV2 and TRBJ2-3; D ambiguous. This CDR3 contains 12 residues. Trimming shortened V by 2 bases and J by 3 bases, and 3 bases separated the two germline ends. Per the germline V gene, CDR1 is SNHLY and CDR2 is FYNNEI. CDR3 residues: CASSEITDTQYF. The CDR3 nucleotides read TGTGCCAGCAGTGAAATAACAGATACGCAGTATTTT.

V gene TRBV30 combines with J gene TRBJ2-1, with D perhaps matching TRBD2 (5 bases). The CDR3 loop spans 15 amino acids. Deletions cut 2 bases from V and 2 bases from J, with 13 bases between. Germline CDR1 reads GTSNPN; CDR2 reads SVGIG (reference sequence). The CDR3 sequence: CAWSPSGRTYNEQFF. The CDR3 DNA is TGTGCCTGGAGTCCGAGCGGAAGAACCTACAATGAGCAGTTCTTC. Full variable domain (outside the CDR3, taken from reference TRBV30 and TRBJ2-1): SQTIHQWPATLVQPVGSPLSLECTVEGTSNPNLYWYRQAAGRGLQLLFYSVGIGQISSEVPQNLSASRPQDRQFILSSKKLLLSDSGFYLCAWSPSGRTYNEQFFGPGTRLTVL.

V gene TRBV6-5 combines with J gene TRBJ2-7; tentative D call: TRBD2 (6 bases). The CDR3 extends over 13 amino acids. Germline V gene lookup returns CDR1 MNHEY and CDR2 SVGAGI. V lost 5 bases and J 2 bases, leaving 10 bases between the germline ends. The CDR3 region has the DNA TGTGCCAGCAGTCGCGGGACCACCTACGAGCAGTACTTC. It specifies CASSRGTTYEQYF.

The chain has TRBV27 and TRBJ1-2; D not certain. CDR1 and CDR2 from the germline V gene are MNHEY and SMNVEV (reference sequence). This CDR3 contains 13 residues. The V and J ends lost 2 bases and 6 bases respectively, with 10 bases between them. The CDR3 DNA is TGTGCCAGCAGTTTAAGCGGGCAGGATGGCTACACCTTC. It codes for CASSLSGQDGYTF.